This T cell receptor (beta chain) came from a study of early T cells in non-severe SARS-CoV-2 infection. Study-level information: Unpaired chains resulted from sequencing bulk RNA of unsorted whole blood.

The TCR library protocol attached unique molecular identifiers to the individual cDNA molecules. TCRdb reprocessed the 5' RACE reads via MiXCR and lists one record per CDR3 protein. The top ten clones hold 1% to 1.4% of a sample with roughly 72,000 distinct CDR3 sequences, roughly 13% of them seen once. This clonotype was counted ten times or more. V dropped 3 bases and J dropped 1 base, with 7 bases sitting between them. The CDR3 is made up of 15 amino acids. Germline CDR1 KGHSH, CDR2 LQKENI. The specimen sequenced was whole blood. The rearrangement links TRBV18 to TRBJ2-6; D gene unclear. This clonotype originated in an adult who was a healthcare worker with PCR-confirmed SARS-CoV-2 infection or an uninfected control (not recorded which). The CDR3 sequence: CASSPMISGANVLTF. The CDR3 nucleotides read TGTGCCAGCTCACCCATGATTTCTGGGGCCAACGTCCTGACTTTC. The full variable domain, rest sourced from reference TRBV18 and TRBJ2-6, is NAGVMQNPRHLVRRRGQEARLRCSPMKGHSHVYWYRQLPEEGLKFMVYLQKENIIDESGMPKERFSAEFPKEGPSILRIQQVVRGDSAAYFCASSPMISGANVLTFGAGSRLTVL.